This T cell receptor beta chain is drawn from a study of T cells after yellow fever vaccination (dated by TCRdb to the late 2010s). In the study overall: The SMART-Seq v4 Ultra Low Input RNA kit was used to prepare libraries from fractions with low cell numbers. To follow T-cell clones before and after both primary and booster YFV17D yellow fever vaccination, bulk TCR alpha and beta repertoires underwent longitudinal sequencing. The cohort comprised two healthy male donors, one aged 18 to 30 and one aged 30 to 40 years. Blood samples were taken at several timepoints before and after primary and secondary immunization, and bulk PBMC replicates and cell subsets were isolated.

There are a few counts of this clonotype. It lacks a known antigen. No much larger clone is present one base from it, and per-base qualities are unavailable. The paper as a whole reports these results and caveats: Compared with the primary T-cell response, the secondary T-cell response was weaker but faster, peaking on day 5 rather than day 15. A small fraction of clonotypes showed up in both the CD4 and CD8 compartments, probably as a result of convergent recombination. Because abundant contaminating clonotypes from the bulk population could be contained in FACS-sorted repertoires, computational filtering was required. The study included only a couple of donors, which limits how far the findings can be generalized. Most clones expanded after primary vaccination (around 96% of CD4 and 80% to 90% of CD8) were re-detected after the booster, suggesting that broad memory maintenance occurred.

What the treatment or condition label conveys for this sample: live attenuated yellow fever vaccine strain. Two biological replicates of bulk PBMCs were collected at each blood-draw timepoint. A standard Ficoll-Paque protocol was used to isolate PBMCs from peripheral blood. RNA was extracted with TriZol from bulk PBMCs, CD4 and CD8 fractions, and dextramer-positive and dextramer-negative fractions. Synthesis of TCR cDNA relied on 5'RACE template switching, a step that introduced a universal primer site along with unique molecular identifiers. cDNA synthesis was primed from both the TCR alpha and TCR beta constant segments. Library amplification used two PCR steps, and the second PCR step added sample barcodes and sequencing adapters. Sequencing of libraries was performed on Illumina HiSeq 2500 (2x100 bp) or NovaSeq (2x150 bp). As for the authors' bioinformatics: Demultiplexing of reads and collapsing into UMI consensus sequences were performed with MIGEC, and V(D)J alignment was carried out with MiXCR. Using edgeR on replicate PBMC samples, clonotypes were called vaccine-responding if FDR was below 0.01 and the log2 fold change was above 5 up to day 15. Bulk clonotypes were assigned CD4 or CD8 identity according to which sequenced CD4 or CD8 repertoire held them at higher abundance. Through fastp at Q25 and MiXCR, TCRdb rebuilt clones from the public reads, retaining in-frame beta chains. Rows are combined by CDR3 protein, so each entry shows the most common genes and DNA. Clone size and V and J calls follow TCRdb, not the original study. For this sample the table gives about 510,000 distinct CDR3 sequences, of which about a fifth were detected only once. The top ten clonotypes cover about 16% of the sample.

Spanning cysteine to phenylalanine, the CDR3 consists of 16 amino acids. Only the CDR3 portion is preserved as DNA: 48 bases, with reading frame beginning at the first base. V was cut back by 0 bases and J by 4 bases, leaving a gap of 17 bases between them. CDR1 SQVTM and CDR2 ANQGSEA were looked up in the germline V gene. This sample comprised PBMCs, obtained less than 25 days after the first yellow fever vaccination. The chain employs TRBV29-1 and TRBJ2-3; TRBD2 is a possible D gene, resting on 7 matching bases. The TCR sequence derives from a man between 18 and 29 years old who received the YFV17D yellow fever vaccine. The DNA reads as follows: TGCAGCGTTGAAGATAAGGGGGGGCGGTCAGCAGATACGCAGTATTTT. Its product reads: CSVEDKGGRSADTQYF.